This entry lists 13 T cell receptor beta chains sequenced from one sample in a study of blood T cell repertoires in COVID-19. Clones were read by immunoSEQ multiplex PCR, and TCRdb kept only the in-frame ones, dropping some. This sample has around 250,000 clones, with roughly 85% found just once. Input material: peripheral blood. The receptors originated from a woman between 18 and 30 years old with acute or convalescent COVID-19.

Worth noting for this clone: The sample holds other DNA sequences that translate to the same CDR3. This chain uses TRBV7-9 with TRBJ1-1, with D possibly being TRBD1 (6 bases). Germline V gives CDR1 SEHNR, CDR2 FQNEAQ (reference sequence). The ends were cut back, 1 base at V and 1 base at J, with 7 bases in the middle. The CDR3 runs to 14 residues. The CDR3 sequence: CASSLVQGNTEAFF. CDR3 nucleotide sequence: TGTGCCAGCAGCTTAGTACAGGGGAACACTGAAGCTTTCTTT. The full variable domain, with the rest looked up from reference TRBV7-9 and TRBJ1-1, is DTGVSQNPRHKITKRGQNVTFRCDPISEHNRLYWYRQTLGQGPEFLTYFQNEAQLEKSRLLSDRFSAERPKGSFSTLEIQRTEQGDSAMYLCASSLVQGNTEAFFGQGTRLTVV.

V usage is TRBV10-2 and J usage is TRBJ1-2; D ambiguous. Germline CDR1 is WSHSY and CDR2 is SAAADI. V lost 2 bases and J lost 6, with 7 bases in between. The CDR3 has 12 residues. As DNA, the CDR3 is TGCGCCAGCAGTGAGACCTACGATGGCTACACCTTC. It encodes CASSETYDGYTF.

The rearrangement uses TRBV29-1 and TRBJ1-1; no definite D call. With 6 bases removed from V and 7 bases from J, the gap between germline ends came to 12 bases. CDR3 size: 11 residues. Germline lookup yields CDR1 SQVTM and CDR2 ANQGSEA. CDR3 sequence (DNA): TGCAGCGTAGTGCGGGAGTTTGAAGCTTTCTTT. Its translation is CSVVREFEAFF.

The rearrangement links TRBV19 to TRBJ2-1; tentative D call: TRBD2 (5 bases). The CDR3 has 15 residues. The germline V gene encodes CDR1 LNHDA and CDR2 SQIVND (reference sequence). The V end lost 5 bases, the J end lost 10 bases, and 21 bases lay between the germline ends. This CDR3 is CASSPLGGRRGEQFF. The CDR3, as DNA: TGTGCCAGTAGTCCCCTGGGCGGGCGGCGAGGGGAGCAGTTCTTC.

DNA for the CDR3: TGTGCCAGCAGTTACTCTAGCGGGAGGCCCTACGAGCAGTACTTC. Its translation is CASSYSSGRPYEQYF. This chain uses TRBV6-2 or TRBV6-3 with TRBJ2-7; 10 nucleotides match TRBD2. The CDR3 consists of 15 residues. CDR1 MNHEY and CDR2 SVGEGT come from the germline V gene. The V and J ends lost 0 bases and 2 bases, in that order; junction bases with no gene match: 1.

The V and J genes are TRBV7-2 and TRBJ2-7; 9 nucleotides agree with TRBD2. V dropped 1 base and J dropped 2; count of bases not matched to a gene: 3. The CDR3 has 15 amino acids. Germline loops: CDR1 SGHTA, CDR2 FQGNSA. The CDR3 sequence is CASSLVGTSTYEQYF. The CDR3 DNA is TGTGCCAGCAGCTTAGTTGGGACTAGCACCTACGAGCAGTACTTC.

This clone has a handful of counts. The V and J genes are TRBV5-4 and TRBJ2-7, with TRBD1 as a possible D gene (5 bases). The CDR3 totals 15 residues. V was trimmed by 0 bases and J by 6 bases, leaving 16 bases between them. Germline CDR1 and CDR2: SGHNT and YYREEE (reference sequence). In DNA form, the CDR3 reads TGTGCCAGCAGCTTGGCCCGGCCAGGGAAACCCGAGCAGTACTTC. Its translation: CASSLARPGKPEQYF.

This chain links TRBV28 with TRBJ2-2, with TRBD1 matching 9 bases. The CDR3 covers 16 residues. With 1 base clipped from V and 5 bases from J, the junction kept 5 bases outside the gene matches. Germline CDR1 MDHEN, CDR2 SYDVKM. The CDR3, as DNA: TGTGCCAGCAGTTTATTGGGACAGGGTAGAACCGGGGAGCTGTTTTTT. This codes for CASSLLGQGRTGELFF.

The CDR3 protein is CASSMKAGMSYEQYF. The CDR3 DNA sequence: TGTGCCAGTAGTATGAAAGCGGGAATGTCGTACGAGCAGTACTTC. The V and J genes are TRBV19 and TRBJ2-7; 7 bases map to TRBD2. CDR1 LNHDA and CDR2 SQIVND come from the germline V gene (reference sequence). The ends lost 3 bases at V and 4 bases at J; junction bases unmatched: 9. CDR3 length: 15 residues.

V usage is TRBV19 and J usage is TRBJ2-3, with TRBD2 as a possible D gene (5 bases). CDR1 LNHDA and CDR2 SQIVND come from the germline V gene (reference sequence). The V end was cut by 4 bases, the J end by 6 bases, with 17 bases between. CDR3 length: 15 residues. The CDR3 here is CASSTWAGFSDTQYF. The CDR3 DNA reads TGTGCCAGTAGTACTTGGGCGGGCTTTTCTGATACGCAGTATTTT. Looking up the rest from reference TRBV19 and TRBJ2-3 gives the full variable domain: DGGITQSPKYLFRKEGQNVTLSCEQNLNHDAMYWYRQDPGQGLRLIYYSQIVNDFQKGDIAEGYSVSREKKESFPLTVTSAQKNPTAFYLCASSTWAGFSDTQYFGPGTRLTVL.

This chain links TRBV7-2 with TRBJ2-3, with a tentative D call TRBD1 (6 bases). V dropped 4 bases and J dropped 1 base, with 12 bases sitting between them. Per the germline V gene, CDR1 is SGHTA and CDR2 is FQGNSA. The CDR3 is 15 amino acids. CDR3 residues: CASSSQGYGTDTQYF. Here the CDR3 DNA reads TGTGCCAGCAGCTCACAGGGTTACGGCACAGATACGCAGTATTTT.

Written as DNA, the CDR3 is TGTGCCACCAGCAGAGGGGGACAGGCCTACGAGCAGTACTTC. As protein: CATSRGGQAYEQYF. This chain links TRBV15 with TRBJ2-7; 8 nucleotides line up with TRBD1. V was pared by 1 base and J by 2 bases, with 1 base of the junction left unmatched. CDR3 length: 14 amino acids. Germline V lookup: CDR1 LNHNV, CDR2 YYDKDF (reference sequence).

The chain uses TRBV30 and TRBJ1-2; no clear D. The CDR3 is 14 amino acids. V lost 3 bases, J lost 6 bases, and 17 bases lay in between. Germline V gives CDR1 GTSNPN, CDR2 SVGIG (reference sequence). For the CDR3, the DNA is TGTGCCTGGAGAAGTCCCAGGCCTAATGATGGCTACACCTTC. This gives the protein CAWRSPRPNDGYTF.